This is a list of T cell receptor beta chains from one sample in a study of T cells in Graves' hyperthyroidism and ophthalmopathy. TCRdb redid the calling of the multiplex PCR reads with MiXCR, one entry per CDR3 protein. Among 490,000 or so distinct CDR3 sequences listed, roughly 45% were seen once. Sequenced sample: peripheral blood or thyroid tissue (not recorded which). Receptors were obtained from an adult woman with Graves' disease, either hyperthyroidism or ophthalmopathy (not recorded which). The CDR3 runs from the conserved cysteine through the conserved F or W. The order of the fields is CDR3 length, J gene, clone size, V gene, D gene, CDR3 DNA, CDR3 protein. D genes are given only for firm matches. Clone size appears in some rows only: once, few, many, or a class for an expanded clone.

len: 14; j_gene: TRBJ1-5; abundance: NA; v_gene: TRBV7-2; d_gene: NA; CDR3nt: TGTGCCAGCAGCGAGGGACTAGCTGGGCAGCCCCAGCATTTT; CDR3aa: CASSEGLAGQPQHF
len: 15; j_gene: TRBJ1-1; abundance: few; v_gene: TRBV11-1; d_gene: NA; CDR3nt: TGTGCCAGCAGCTCATTCGGGCTAAGGAACACTGAAGCTTTCTTT; CDR3aa: CASSSFGLRNTEAFF
len: 14; j_gene: TRBJ2-7; abundance: many; v_gene: TRBV7-9; d_gene: TRBD1; CDR3nt: TGTGCCAGCAGAAAACAGGGGGCCGCGGGGGAGCAGTACTTC; CDR3aa: CASRKQGAAGEQYF
len: 15; j_gene: TRBJ2-2; abundance: many; v_gene: TRBV5-1; d_gene: NA; CDR3nt: TGCGCCAGCAGCTTGGACGGGATGAACACCGGGGAGCTGTTTTTT; CDR3aa: CASSLDGMNTGELFF
len: 15; j_gene: TRBJ2-5; abundance: many; v_gene: TRBV5-6; d_gene: TRBD2; CDR3nt: TGTGCCAGCAGCTTGATCGGGAGGGCCGTAGAGACCCAGTACTTC; CDR3aa: CASSLIGRAVETQYF
len: 11; j_gene: TRBJ2-7; abundance: NA; v_gene: TRBV29-1; d_gene: TRBD2; CDR3nt: TGCAGTGTAGCGGGAGGGCACGAGCAGTACTTC; CDR3aa: CSVAGGHEQYF
len: 13; j_gene: TRBJ1-6; abundance: NA; v_gene: TRBV29-1; d_gene: NA; CDR3nt: TGCAGCGGTCCCAGGGGCGTTAATTCACCCCTCCACTTT; CDR3aa: CSGPRGVNSPLHF
len: 17; j_gene: TRBJ1-2; abundance: few; v_gene: TRBV27; d_gene: TRBD1; CDR3nt: TGTGCCAGCAGTTTATCGGGACAGAACCCATCTTTCTATGGCTACACCTTC; CDR3aa: CASSLSGQNPSFYGYTF
len: 13; j_gene: TRBJ1-1; abundance: NA; v_gene: TRBV29-1; d_gene: NA; CDR3nt: TGCAGCGTATCGCAGGGGACCTTCACTGAAGCTTTCTTT; CDR3aa: CSVSQGTFTEAFF
len: 15; j_gene: TRBJ1-5; abundance: many; v_gene: TRBV20-1; d_gene: TRBD1; CDR3nt: TGCAGTGCTAGAGATTTCGGGACAGGTAATCAGCCCCAGCATTTT; CDR3aa: CSARDFGTGNQPQHF
len: 16; j_gene: TRBJ2-7; abundance: NA; v_gene: TRBV10-3; d_gene: NA; CDR3nt: TGTGCCATCAGCTTCAAACCAAACGGGTCCTCCTACGAGCAGTACTTC; CDR3aa: CAISFKPNGSSYEQYF
len: 13; j_gene: TRBJ1-2; abundance: NA; v_gene: TRBV10-3; d_gene: NA; CDR3nt: TGTGCCATCGGAGGGACAAATCGGCATGGCTACACCTTC; CDR3aa: CAIGGTNRHGYTF
len: 14; j_gene: TRBJ2-7; abundance: many; v_gene: TRBV7-2; d_gene: NA; CDR3nt: TGTGCCAGCAGCTTAGACAGGGAAAGCGACGAGCAGTACTTC; CDR3aa: CASSLDRESDEQYF